These 6 T cell receptor beta chains originate from one sample sequenced in a study of cytotoxic CD8 clonotypes in ibrutinib-treated CLL. Only in-frame clones appear in the TCRdb table, and some are missing; sequencing was by immunoSEQ multiplex PCR. The sample lists approximately 32,000 clones; around 53% were seen once. The input for sequencing was PBMCs, taken before ibrutinib treatment. These receptors were obtained from a human donor with chronic lymphocytic leukemia.

The chain couples TRBV5-6 to TRBJ2-7, with TRBD1 identical over 7 bases. The CDR3 runs 15 residues. V trimming: 4 bases; J trimming: 7 bases; junction bases outside the gene matches: 14. Germline CDR1 reads SGHDT; CDR2 reads YYEEEE. This CDR3 is CASSVTGTDPLEQYF. CDR3 DNA: TGTGCCAGCAGCGTAACCGGGACAGACCCCCTAGAGCAGTACTTC.

Written as DNA, the CDR3 is TGTGCCAGCAGCGCCCACGGGGGGGGGCTTCACAATGAGCAGTTCTTC. Residues: CASSAHGGGLHNEQFF. The chain combines TRBV13 with TRBJ2-1, with 8 bases lining up with TRBD2. Looked up from germline, CDR1 is PRHDT and CDR2 is FYEKMQ (reference sequence). V trimming: 5 bases; J trimming: 5 bases; junction bases outside the gene matches: 11. This CDR3 comprises 16 residues.

The chain joins TRBV13 to TRBJ1-6; the match to TRBD1 covers 11 bases. The trim removed 5 bases at V and 4 bases at J, leaving 4 bases unmatched. This CDR3 is 16 amino acids long. CDR1 is PRHDT and CDR2 is FYEKMQ in the germline V gene (reference sequence). The CDR3 DNA reads TGTGCCAGCAGCGAGGACAGGGGGCCTTATAATTCACCCCTCCACTTT. As protein: CASSEDRGPYNSPLHF.

This clone showed up just a few times. This chain uses TRBV4-2 with TRBJ1-1; 9 positions agree with TRBD1. Losses at the gene ends were 0 bases for V and 4 bases for J; bases not matched to a gene: 9. CDR1 and CDR2 (germline): LGHNA, YNFKEQ. The length of the CDR3 is 17 residues. The CDR3 spells CASSQEQTGGVSTEAFF. DNA of the CDR3: TGTGCCAGCAGCCAAGAACAAACAGGGGGCGTGAGCACTGAAGCTTTCTTT.

Only one count was recorded for this clone. The J gene is TRBJ2-7, the V gene TRBV2; no definite D call. The germline V gene has CDR1 SNHLY and CDR2 FYNNEI. The V end was cut by 2 bases, the J end by 2 bases, with 10 bases between. There are 14 residues in the CDR3. The CDR3 reads CASSESGGTYEQYF. The CDR3 DNA reads as TGTGCCAGCAGTGAATCGGGCGGAACCTACGAGCAGTACTTC.

The rearrangement links TRBV7-2 to TRBJ2-7, with D unclear. This CDR3 comprises 11 residues. V lost 6 bases and J 3 bases, leaving 6 bases between the germline ends. Germline V gene lookup returns CDR1 SGHTA and CDR2 FQGNSA. DNA for the CDR3: TGTGCCAGCAGATTCGACTACGAGCAGTACTTC. As protein: CASRFDYEQYF.